This is a list of T cell receptor beta chains from one sample in a study of shared clonotypes between healthy human individuals. Only in-frame clones appear in the TCRdb table, and some are missing; sequencing was by immunoSEQ multiplex PCR. Of fewer than 700,000 clones in the sample, around three quarters were seen once. Sample: PBMCs. The receptors were gathered from a woman aged 40 to 50 in good health. Some clones in this sample may be carry-over from other donors' samples. CDR3s include the opening cysteine and the closing phenylalanine or tryptophan. Each record gives: clone size, CDR3 length, J gene, V gene, D gene, CDR3 DNA, CDR3 protein. D genes are given only for firm matches. The size entry is marked missing in some rows and otherwise reads once, few, many or a size class.

.	13	TRBJ1-1	TRBV28	.	TGTGCCAGCAGTCCCGGGACGCACACTGAAGCTTTCTTT	CASSPGTHTEAFF
.	13	TRBJ1-2	TRBV5-1	TRBD1	TGCGCCAGCAGCTTGAGGGACAGGGGTGGCTACACCTTC	CASSLRDRGGYTF
.	15	TRBJ2-4	TRBV7-9	.	TGTGCCAGCAGCTTTCAGATCAGGTCCAAAAACATTCAGTACTTC	CASSFQIRSKNIQYF
.	13	TRBJ1-1	TRBV19	.	TGTGCCAGTAGTCCCGAGGTCAGAGGTTCGGCTTTCTTT	CASSPEVRGSAFF
.	15	TRBJ2-7	TRBV19	.	TGTGCCAGTAGTAGGGCGTGGGACACCTCCTACGAGCAGTACTTC	CASSRAWDTSYEQYF
.	14	TRBJ1-1	TRBV19	.	TGTGCCAGTAGTATAACAGAGATGAACACTGAAGCTTTCTTT	CASSITEMNTEAFF
.	12	TRBJ2-3	TRBV7-9	TRBD1	TGTGCCGGTGGACAGGGACCAGATACGCAGTATTTT	CAGGQGPDTQYF
few	13	TRBJ2-5	TRBV29-1	TRBD1	TGCAGCGTTGGGGACAGGGTAGTAGAGACCCAGTACTTC	CSVGDRVVETQYF
.	13	TRBJ2-1	TRBV6-5	.	TGTGCCAGCAGTTACAAAAACTGGGATGAGCAGTTCTTC	CASSYKNWDEQFF
.	13	TRBJ2-3	TRBV9	.	TGTGCCAGCAGCGCTAATTTTGCGGATACGCAGTATTTT	CASSANFADTQYF
.	13	TRBJ2-1	TRBV19	.	TGTGCCAGTGCTAATTTGGGGCCTAGTGAGCAGTTCTTC	CASANLGPSEQFF
.	17	TRBJ2-6	TRBV27	TRBD1	TGTGCCAGCAGTTCCGGACAGGGCTTCTCTGGGGCCAACGTCCTGACTTTC	CASSSGQGFSGANVLTF
.	16	TRBJ2-2	TRBV7-3	TRBD1	TGTGCCAGCAGCTCATTGCCAGGGGGCAGCACCGGGGAGCTGTTTTTT	CASSSLPGGSTGELFF
.	14	TRBJ2-1	TRBV2	TRBD2	TGTGCCAGCACCCGACTAGCGGGAGGGGGTGAGCAGTTCTTC	CASTRLAGGGEQFF
.	16	TRBJ2-1	TRBV4-3	TRBD1	TGCGCCAGCAGCCAAGGACAGGGGCGCCTAATCAATGAGCAGTTCTTC	CASSQGQGRLINEQFF
.	16	TRBJ1-3	TRBV25-1	.	TGTGCCAGCAGTGAATCGGTCTGGACAGCTGGAAACACCATATATTTT	CASSESVWTAGNTIYF
.	14	TRBJ2-7	TRBV7-8	.	TGTGCCAGCAGCCCACAAACAGGGAGGTACGAGCAGTACTTC	CASSPQTGRYEQYF
.	17	TRBJ1-2	TRBV7-2	.	TGTGCCAGCAGCTTAGCCACGGGCAAGGGAGGCCTCTATGGCTACACCTTC	CASSLATGKGGLYGYTF
.	17	TRBJ2-1	TRBV19	.	TGTGCCAGTAGTATATCCGGAGGGGGCGGTTTGGGGAATGAGCAGTTCTTC	CASSISGGGGLGNEQFF
.	13	TRBJ2-7	TRBV19	.	TGTGCCAGCGGCCCTTGGGTGGGGTACGAGCAGTACTTC	CASGPWVGYEQYF
.	15	TRBJ1-3	TRBV18	.	TGTGCCAGCTCACCACCGTGGCGGGATGGAAACACCATATATTTT	CASSPPWRDGNTIYF
.	14	TRBJ1-4	TRBV2	.	TGTGCCAGCAACCAACAGGCAACTAATGAAAAACTGTTTTTT	CASNQQATNEKLFF
.	15	TRBJ1-1	TRBV19	.	TGTGCCAGTAGTATCCTTTGGCAGCAGAACACTGAAGCTTTCTTT	CASSILWQQNTEAFF
.	11	TRBJ2-7	TRBV10-2	.	TGCGCCAGCAGCGACCGTTACGAGCAGTACTTC	CASSDRYEQYF
.	16	TRBJ2-3	TRBV19	.	TGTGCCAGTAGTACCCGGCCAGACCTTAGCACAGATACGCAGTATTTT	CASSTRPDLSTDTQYF
.	15	TRBJ1-4	TRBV6-1	.	TGTGCCAGCAGCCTTACGGGGGGGGTGCTCGAAAAACTGTTTTTT	CASSLTGGVLEKLFF
.	12	TRBJ2-2	TRBV27	.	TGTGCCAGCAGGCCTTTAGCCGGGGAGCTGTTTTTT	CASRPLAGELFF
.	15	TRBJ2-1	TRBV5-6	TRBD1	TGTGCCAGCAGCATATGGGGACAGGGAGGCAATGAGCAGTTCTTC	CASSIWGQGGNEQFF
.	16	TRBJ2-3	TRBV5-6	TRBD2	TGTGCCAGCAGCGCGACTAGCGGGAGAAGGACAGATACGCAGTATTTT	CASSATSGRRTDTQYF
.	13	TRBJ2-7	TRBV28	TRBD2	TGTGCCAGCACCCAGGTAGCGGGCTACGAGCAGTACTTC	CASTQVAGYEQYF
.	13	TRBJ2-1	TRBV7-3	.	TGTGCCAGCAGCCGGGCGCCCGCCGGTGAGCAGTTCTTC	CASSRAPAGEQFF
.	12	TRBJ1-4	TRBV28	.	TGTGCCAGCAGCGTCTTGGGAGAAAAACTGTTTTTT	CASSVLGEKLFF
.	15	TRBJ2-7	TRBV5-1	TRBD2	TGCGCCAGCAGCTTTTTATGGGGGGGAAACTACGAGCAGTACTTC	CASSFLWGGNYEQYF
.	15	TRBJ2-7	TRBV6-1	.	TGTGCCAGCAGTGACCTTAGGACGGTCTCCTACGAGCAGTACTTC	CASSDLRTVSYEQYF
.	10	TRBJ2-5	TRBV29-1	.	TGCAGCAGTGGGGGGGAGACCCAGTACTTC	CSSGGETQYF
.	14	TRBJ2-5	TRBV5-1	.	TGCGCCAGCAGCTGGCAATCTATGCAAGAGACCCAGTACTTC	CASSWQSMQETQYF
.	12	TRBJ2-5	TRBV29-1	.	TGCAGCGTTGATGCCTGGCAAGAGACCCAGTACTTC	CSVDAWQETQYF
.	14	TRBJ2-7	TRBV11-2	.	TGTGCCAGCAGCTTAGACGGAGGTCCCTACGAGCAGTACTTC	CASSLDGGPYEQYF
.	15	TRBJ1-1	TRBV28	.	TGTGCCAGCAGTCTACCCCCAGGGGCGGGGACTGAAGCTTTCTTT	CASSLPPGAGTEAFF
.	17	TRBJ2-1	TRBV28	TRBD2	TGTGCCAGCAGTTCCGGACTAGCGGGAGAGTCCTACAATGAGCAGTTCTTC	CASSSGLAGESYNEQFF
.	14	TRBJ2-5	TRBV6-1	.	TGTGCCAGCAGCCTTGGCAGGGCCCAAGAGACCCAGTACTTC	CASSLGRAQETQYF
few	12	TRBJ1-1	TRBV6-5	.	TGTGCCAGCAGCGCAGTGGGGGATTTAGCTTTCTTT	CASSAVGDLAFF
.	17	TRBJ2-3	TRBV7-2	TRBD2	TGTGCCAGCAGCCGAACATCTAGCGGGGGTTATACAGATACGCAGTATTTT	CASSRTSSGGYTDTQYF
.	14	TRBJ2-7	TRBV6-1	.	TGTGCCAGCACTCCCCGAGGGGAACAGGCAGAGCAGTACTTC	CASTPRGEQAEQYF
few	12	TRBJ2-7	TRBV5-4	.	TGTGCCAGCAGCCTGGGTGGGTACGAGCAGTACTTC	CASSLGGYEQYF
.	17	TRBJ1-5	TRBV5-3	.	TGTGCCAGAAGCTTCCAAAAGGGTCCGTATAGCAATCAGCCCCAGCATTTT	CARSFQKGPYSNQPQHF
once	12	TRBJ2-1	TRBV7-2	.	TGTGCCAGCAGCTTCGTGAACAATGAGCAGTTCTTC	CASSFVNNEQFF
.	13	TRBJ2-1	TRBV28	TRBD1	TGTGCCAGCGGAGGACAGGTATACAATGAGCAGTTCTTC	CASGGQVYNEQFF
.	14	TRBJ2-5	TRBV5-1	.	TGCGCCAGCAGCTTGGAGGGGCCGGGAGAGACCCAGTACTTC	CASSLEGPGETQYF
.	13	TRBJ2-3	TRBV28	.	TGTGCCAGCAGCGCTGACAGCACAGATACGCAGTATTTT	CASSADSTDTQYF
.	18	TRBJ2-2	TRBV19	.	TGTGCCAGTAGTATAGTGGGCAGCCGGCGCAAGGACACCGGGGAGCTGTTTTTT	CASSIVGSRRKDTGELFF
once	14	TRBJ2-6	TRBV2	.	TGTGCCAGTCTAGGGCTTTCTGGGGCCAACGTCCTGACTTTC	CASLGLSGANVLTF
.	16	TRBJ1-2	TRBV9	TRBD1	TGTGCCAGCAGCCCACTTACAGGGGGCCTTAACTATGGCTACACCTTC	CASSPLTGGLNYGYTF
.	14	TRBJ2-7	TRBV19	TRBD1	TGTGCCAGTAGTGACCGGGACAGGGTGTACGAGCAGTACTTC	CASSDRDRVYEQYF